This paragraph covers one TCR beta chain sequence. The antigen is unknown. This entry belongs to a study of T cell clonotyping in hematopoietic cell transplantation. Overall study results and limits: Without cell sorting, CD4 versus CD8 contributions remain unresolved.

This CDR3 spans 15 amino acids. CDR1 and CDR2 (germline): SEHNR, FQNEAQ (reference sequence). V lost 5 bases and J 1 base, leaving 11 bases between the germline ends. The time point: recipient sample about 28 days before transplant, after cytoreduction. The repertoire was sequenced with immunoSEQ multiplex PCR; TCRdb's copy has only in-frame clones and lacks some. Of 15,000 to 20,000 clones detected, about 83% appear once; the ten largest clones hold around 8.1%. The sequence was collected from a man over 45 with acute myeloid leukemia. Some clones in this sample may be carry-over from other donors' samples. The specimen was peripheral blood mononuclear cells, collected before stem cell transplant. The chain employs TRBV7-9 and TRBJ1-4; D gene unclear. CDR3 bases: TGTGCCAGCAGCCAGAGGACGGGAACTAATGAAAAACTGTTTTTT. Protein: CASSQRTGTNEKLFF.